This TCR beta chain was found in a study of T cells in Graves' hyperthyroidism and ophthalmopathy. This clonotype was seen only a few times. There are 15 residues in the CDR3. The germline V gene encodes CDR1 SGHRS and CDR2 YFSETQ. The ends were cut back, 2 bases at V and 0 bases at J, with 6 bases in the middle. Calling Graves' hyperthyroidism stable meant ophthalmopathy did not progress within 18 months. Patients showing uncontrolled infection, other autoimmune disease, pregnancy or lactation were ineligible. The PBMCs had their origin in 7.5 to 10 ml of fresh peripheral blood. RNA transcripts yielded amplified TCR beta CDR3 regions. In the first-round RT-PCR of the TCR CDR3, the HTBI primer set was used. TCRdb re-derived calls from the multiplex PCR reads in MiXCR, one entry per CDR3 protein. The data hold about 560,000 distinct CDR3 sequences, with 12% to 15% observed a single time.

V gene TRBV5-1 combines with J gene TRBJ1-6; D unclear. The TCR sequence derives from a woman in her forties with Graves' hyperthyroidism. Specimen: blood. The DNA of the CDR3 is TGCGCCAGCAGCTTCGAGGGCTCCTATAATTCACCCCTCCACTTT. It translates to CASSFEGSYNSPLHF.